These 6 T cell receptor beta chains were sequenced from one sample in a study of T cells after yellow fever vaccination. TCRdb re-analysed the 5' RACE reads in MiXCR, keeping a single row per CDR3 protein. The sample holds 610,000 or so distinct CDR3 sequences, 9% to 15% seen once. Material: PBMCs, obtained on the day of the yellow fever booster vaccination. All receptors derive from a man aged 25 to 40 who received the YFV17D yellow fever vaccine.

In this sample, this clonotype turned up a few times. The CDR3 nucleotides are TGTGCTGCCGGGGTTGCACTCAACGACGAGCAGTACTTC. Its protein product is CAAGVALNDEQYF. V usage is TRBV5-5 and J usage is TRBJ2-7, with D tentatively TRBD2 (5 bases). Germline V gene data show CDR1 as SGHKS and CDR2 as YYEKEE (reference sequence). The CDR3 is 13 residues long.

V gene TRBV6-2 or TRBV6-3 combines with J gene TRBJ1-3; D gene ambiguous. This CDR3 comprises 12 residues. V shed 8 bases and J shed 0 bases, with 5 bases lying between them. Per the germline V gene, CDR1 is MNHEY and CDR2 is SVGEGT. The CDR3 region is CASAGSGNTIYF. In nucleotides, the CDR3 is TGTGCCAGCGCGGGCTCTGGAAACACCATATATTTT.

This clonotype was detected only a few times. This sequence joins TRBV27 and TRBJ1-5; D unresolved. Trimming stripped 8 bases from V and 3 bases from J, with 20 bases between. This CDR3 is 16 amino acids long. Germline CDR1 is MNHEY and CDR2 is SMNVEV (reference sequence). The CDR3 protein is CASSFRPGSVNQPQHF. The CDR3 bases are TGTGCCAGCTCTTTCCGGCCGGGTTCCGTCAATCAGCCCCAGCATTTT.

This clonotype was seen repeatedly, ten times or more. This chain joins TRBV12-3 or TRBV12-4 and TRBJ2-2; 8 bases match TRBD1. V shed 5 bases, J shed 7 bases, and the junction held 3 bases outside the gene matches. The CDR3 sequence is 13 residues long. CDR3 nucleotide sequence: TGTGCCAGCAGTCCCGGACAGGGCGGGGAGCTGTTTTTT. The encoded protein is CASSPGQGGELFF.

This clonotype was seen a few times. CDR3 nucleotide sequence: TGTGCCAGCAGCTTAATGGCAGCAACCTACGAGCAGTACTTC. It yields the protein CASSLMAATYEQYF. The chain joins TRBV7-8 to TRBJ2-7; the D is unclear. V was pared by 2 bases and J by 2 bases, with 10 bases between. Germline V CDR1 and CDR2: SGHVS, FQNEAQ. The CDR3 length is 14 residues.

This clonotype is a singleton in its sample. The chain combines TRBV5-5 with TRBJ1-5; 7 nucleotides match TRBD1. V trimming: 8 bases; J trimming: 5 bases; junction bases outside the gene matches: 7. This CDR3 is 13 amino acids long. Germline-derived CDR1 and CDR2 are SGHKS and YYEKEE (reference sequence). The CDR3 bases are TGTGCCAGGGGCTCAGGGGGTTATCAGCCCCAGCATTTT. Translation gives CARGSGGYQPQHF.